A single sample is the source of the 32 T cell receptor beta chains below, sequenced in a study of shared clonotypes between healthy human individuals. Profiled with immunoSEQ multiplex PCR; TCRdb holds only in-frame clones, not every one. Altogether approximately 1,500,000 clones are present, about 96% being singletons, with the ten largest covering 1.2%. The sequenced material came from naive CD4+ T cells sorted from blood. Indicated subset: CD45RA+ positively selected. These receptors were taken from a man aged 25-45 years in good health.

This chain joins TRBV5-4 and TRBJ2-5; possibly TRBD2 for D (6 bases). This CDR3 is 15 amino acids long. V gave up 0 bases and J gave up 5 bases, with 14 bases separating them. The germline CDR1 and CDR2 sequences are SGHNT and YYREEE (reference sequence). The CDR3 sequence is CASSLGTTPHETQYF. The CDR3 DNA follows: TGTGCCAGCAGCTTGGGGACTACCCCGCACGAGACCCAGTACTTC.

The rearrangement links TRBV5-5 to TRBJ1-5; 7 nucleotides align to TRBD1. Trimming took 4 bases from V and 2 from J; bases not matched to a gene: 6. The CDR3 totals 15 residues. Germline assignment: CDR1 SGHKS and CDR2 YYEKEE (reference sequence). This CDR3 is CASSPPGQGNQPQHF. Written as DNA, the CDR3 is TGTGCCAGCAGCCCTCCCGGACAGGGCAATCAGCCCCAGCATTTT. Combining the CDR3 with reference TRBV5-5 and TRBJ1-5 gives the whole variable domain DAGVTQSPTHLIKTRGQQVTLRCSPISGHKSVSWYQQVLGQGPQFIFQYYEKEERGRGNFPDRFSARQFPNYSSELNVNALLLGDSALYLCASSPPGQGNQPQHFGDGTRLSIL.

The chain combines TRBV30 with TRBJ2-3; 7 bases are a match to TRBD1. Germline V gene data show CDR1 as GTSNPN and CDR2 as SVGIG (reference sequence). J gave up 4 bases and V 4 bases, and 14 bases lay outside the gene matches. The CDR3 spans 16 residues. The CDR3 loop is CAWTRLTGERADTQYF. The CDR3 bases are TGTGCCTGGACCCGACTAACAGGGGAGAGGGCAGATACGCAGTATTTT. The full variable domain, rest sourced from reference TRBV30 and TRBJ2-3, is SQTIHQWPATLVQPVGSPLSLECTVEGTSNPNLYWYRQAAGRGLQLLFYSVGIGQISSEVPQNLSASRPQDRQFILSSKKLLLSDSGFYLCAWTRLTGERADTQYFGPGTRLTVL.

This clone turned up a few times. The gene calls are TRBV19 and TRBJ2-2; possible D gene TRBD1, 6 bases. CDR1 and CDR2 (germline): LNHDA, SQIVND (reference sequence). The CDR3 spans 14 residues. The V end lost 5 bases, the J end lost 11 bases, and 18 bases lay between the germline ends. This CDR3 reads CASSSGARSGELFF. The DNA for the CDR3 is TGTGCCAGTAGTTCAGGGGCTCGGAGCGGAGAGCTGTTTTTT.

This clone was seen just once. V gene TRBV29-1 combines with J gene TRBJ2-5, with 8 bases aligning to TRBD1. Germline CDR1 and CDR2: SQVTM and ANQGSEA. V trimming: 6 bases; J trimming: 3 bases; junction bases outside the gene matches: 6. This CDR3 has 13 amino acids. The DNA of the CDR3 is TGCAGCGTAAGCCCGGACAGGGAAGAGACCCAGTACTTC. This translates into CSVSPDREETQYF.

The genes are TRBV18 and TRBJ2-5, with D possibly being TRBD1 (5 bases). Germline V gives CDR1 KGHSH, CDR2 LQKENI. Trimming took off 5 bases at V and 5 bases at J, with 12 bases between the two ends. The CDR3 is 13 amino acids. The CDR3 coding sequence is TGTGCCAGCTCAATAGGGGTGGAGGAGACCCAGTACTTC. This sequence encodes CASSIGVEETQYF.

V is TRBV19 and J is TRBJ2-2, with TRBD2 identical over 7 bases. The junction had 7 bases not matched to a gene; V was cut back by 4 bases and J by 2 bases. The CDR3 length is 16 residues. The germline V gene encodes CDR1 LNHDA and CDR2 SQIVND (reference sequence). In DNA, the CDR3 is TGTGCCAGTAGTAGAAACAGCGGGGCTAACACCGGGGAGCTGTTTTTT. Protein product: CASSRNSGANTGELFF.

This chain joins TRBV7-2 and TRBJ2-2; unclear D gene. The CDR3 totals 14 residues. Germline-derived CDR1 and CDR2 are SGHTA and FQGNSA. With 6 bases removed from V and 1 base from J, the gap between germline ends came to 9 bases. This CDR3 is CASRNYLNTGELFF. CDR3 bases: TGTGCCAGCAGAAACTACCTGAACACCGGGGAGCTGTTTTTT. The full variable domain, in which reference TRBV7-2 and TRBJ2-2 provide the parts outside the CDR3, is GAGVSQSPSNKVTEKGKDVELRCDPISGHTALYWYRQSLGQGLEFLIYFQGNSAPDKSGLPSDRFSAERTGGSVSTLTIQRTQQEDSAVYLCASRNYLNTGELFFGEGSRLTVL.

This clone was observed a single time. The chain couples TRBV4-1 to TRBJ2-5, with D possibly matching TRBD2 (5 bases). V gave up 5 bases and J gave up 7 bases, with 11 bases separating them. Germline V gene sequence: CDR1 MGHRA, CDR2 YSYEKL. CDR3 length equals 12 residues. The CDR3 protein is CASSSSGGTQYF. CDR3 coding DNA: TGCGCCAGCAGCTCGTCCGGAGGGACCCAGTACTTC.

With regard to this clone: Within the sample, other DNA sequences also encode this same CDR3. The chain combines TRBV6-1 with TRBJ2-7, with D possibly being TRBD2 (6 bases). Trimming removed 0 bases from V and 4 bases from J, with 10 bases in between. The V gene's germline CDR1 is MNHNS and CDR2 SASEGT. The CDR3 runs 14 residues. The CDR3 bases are TGTGCCAGCAGTGAAGCCGGGGGAATTTACGAGCAGTACTTC. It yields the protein CASSEAGGIYEQYF.

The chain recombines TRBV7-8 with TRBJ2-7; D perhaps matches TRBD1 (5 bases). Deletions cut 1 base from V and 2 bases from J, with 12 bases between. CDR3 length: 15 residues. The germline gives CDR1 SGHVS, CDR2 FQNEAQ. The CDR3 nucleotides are TGTGCCAGCAGCTTAGGTCCCAGGGCAGCCTACGAGCAGTACTTC. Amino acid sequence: CASSLGPRAAYEQYF.

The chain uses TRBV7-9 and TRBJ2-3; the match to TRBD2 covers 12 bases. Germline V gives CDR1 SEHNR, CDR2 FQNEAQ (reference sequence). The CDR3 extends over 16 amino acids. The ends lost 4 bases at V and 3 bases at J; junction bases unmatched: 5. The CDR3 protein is CASSSPSGRATDTQYF. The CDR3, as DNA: TGTGCCAGCAGCTCGCCTAGCGGGAGGGCAACAGATACGCAGTATTTT. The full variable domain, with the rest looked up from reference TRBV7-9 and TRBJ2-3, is DTGVSQNPRHKITKRGQNVTFRCDPISEHNRLYWYRQTLGQGPEFLTYFQNEAQLEKSRLLSDRFSAERPKGSFSTLEIQRTEQGDSAMYLCASSSPSGRATDTQYFGPGTRLTVL.

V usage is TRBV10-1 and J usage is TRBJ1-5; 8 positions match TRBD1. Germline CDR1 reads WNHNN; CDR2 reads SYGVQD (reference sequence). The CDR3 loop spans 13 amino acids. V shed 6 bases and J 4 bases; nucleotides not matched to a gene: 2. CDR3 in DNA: TGCGCCAGCAGAAGACAGGGGAATCAGCCCCAGCATTTT. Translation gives CASRRQGNQPQHF.

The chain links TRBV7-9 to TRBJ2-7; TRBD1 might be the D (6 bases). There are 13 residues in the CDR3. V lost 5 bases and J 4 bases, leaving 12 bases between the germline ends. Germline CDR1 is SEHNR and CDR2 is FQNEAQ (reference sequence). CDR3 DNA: TGTGCCAGCAGCGGGACAAGGGCATACGAGCAGTACTTC. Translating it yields CASSGTRAYEQYF.

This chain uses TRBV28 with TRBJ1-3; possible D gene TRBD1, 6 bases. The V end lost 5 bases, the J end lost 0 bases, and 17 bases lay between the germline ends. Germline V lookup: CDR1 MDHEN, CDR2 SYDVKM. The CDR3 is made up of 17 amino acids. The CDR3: CASSPTSGHISGNTIYF. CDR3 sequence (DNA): TGTGCCAGCAGTCCAACCTCGGGACATATCTCTGGAAACACCATATATTTT. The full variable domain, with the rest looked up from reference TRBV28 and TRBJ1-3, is DVKVTQSSRYLVKRTGEKVFLECVQDMDHENMFWYRQDPGLGLRLIYFSYDVKMKEKGDIPEGYSVSREKKERFSLILESASTNQTSMYLCASSPTSGHISGNTIYFGEGSWLTVV.

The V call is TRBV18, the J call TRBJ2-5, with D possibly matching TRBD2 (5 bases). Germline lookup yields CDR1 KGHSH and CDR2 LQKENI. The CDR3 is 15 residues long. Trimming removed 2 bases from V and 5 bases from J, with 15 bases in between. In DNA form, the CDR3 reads TGTGCCAGCTCACCAGCCTTGGGAGAAGGGGAGACCCAGTACTTC. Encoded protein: CASSPALGEGETQYF.

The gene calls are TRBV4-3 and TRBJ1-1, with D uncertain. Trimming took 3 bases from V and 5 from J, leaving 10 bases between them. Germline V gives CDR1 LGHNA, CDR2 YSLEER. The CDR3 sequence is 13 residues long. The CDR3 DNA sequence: TGCGCCAGCAGCCAGAGGAGCGGGACTGAAGCTTTCTTT. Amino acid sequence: CASSQRSGTEAFF.

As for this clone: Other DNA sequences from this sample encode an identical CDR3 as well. CDR3 nucleotide sequence: TGTGCCAGCTCACCAAGCCCCTACAATGAGCAGTTCTTC. Amino acid sequence: CASSPSPYNEQFF. The gene calls are TRBV18 and TRBJ2-1; D gene unclear. The CDR3 covers 13 residues. Trimming shortened V by 2 bases and J by 2 bases, and 4 bases separated the two germline ends. Germline CDR1 reads KGHSH; CDR2 reads LQKENI. Looking up the rest from reference TRBV18 and TRBJ2-1 gives the full variable domain: NAGVMQNPRHLVRRRGQEARLRCSPMKGHSHVYWYRQLPEEGLKFMVYLQKENIIDESGMPKERFSAEFPKEGPSILRIQQVVRGDSAAYFCASSPSPYNEQFFGPGTRLTVL.

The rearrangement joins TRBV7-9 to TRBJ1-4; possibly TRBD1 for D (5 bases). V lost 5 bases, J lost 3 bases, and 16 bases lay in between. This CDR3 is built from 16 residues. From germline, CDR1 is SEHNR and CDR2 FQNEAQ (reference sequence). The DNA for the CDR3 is TGTGCCAGCAGCCCCAGGGTTGTAAGGGCTAATGAAAAACTGTTTTTT. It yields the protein CASSPRVVRANEKLFF.

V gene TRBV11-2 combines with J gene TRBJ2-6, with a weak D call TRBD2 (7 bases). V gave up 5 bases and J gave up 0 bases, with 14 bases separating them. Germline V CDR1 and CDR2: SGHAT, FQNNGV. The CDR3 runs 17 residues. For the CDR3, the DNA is TGTGCCAGCAGCCACTTGGGGGGGCGCTCTGGGGCCAACGTCCTGACTTTC. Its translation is CASSHLGGRSGANVLTF.

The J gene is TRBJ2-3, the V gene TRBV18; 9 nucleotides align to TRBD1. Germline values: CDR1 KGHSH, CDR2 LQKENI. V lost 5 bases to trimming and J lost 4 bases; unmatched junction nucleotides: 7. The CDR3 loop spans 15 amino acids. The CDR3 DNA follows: TGTGCCAGCTCAGCCGGGACAGGGACTCCAGATACGCAGTATTTT. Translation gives CASSAGTGTPDTQYF.

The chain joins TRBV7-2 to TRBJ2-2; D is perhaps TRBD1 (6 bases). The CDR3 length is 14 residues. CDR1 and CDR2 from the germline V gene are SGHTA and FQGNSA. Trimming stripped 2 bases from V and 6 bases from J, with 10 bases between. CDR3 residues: CASSLRGMSGELFF. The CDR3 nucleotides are TGTGCCAGCAGCTTAAGGGGGATGTCCGGGGAGCTGTTTTTT.

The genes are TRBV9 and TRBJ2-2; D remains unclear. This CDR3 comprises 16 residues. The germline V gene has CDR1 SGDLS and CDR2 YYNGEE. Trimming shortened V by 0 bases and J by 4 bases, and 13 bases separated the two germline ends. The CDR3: CASSVGNNPSTGELFF. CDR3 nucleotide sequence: TGTGCCAGCAGCGTAGGAAACAACCCTTCCACCGGGGAGCTGTTTTTT.

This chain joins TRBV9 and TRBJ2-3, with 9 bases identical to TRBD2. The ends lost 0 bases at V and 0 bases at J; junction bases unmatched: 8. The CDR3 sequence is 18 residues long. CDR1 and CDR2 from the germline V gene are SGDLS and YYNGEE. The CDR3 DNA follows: TGTGCCAGCAGCGTAGGCCCGACTAGCGGAACTAGCACAGATACGCAGTATTTT. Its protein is CASSVGPTSGTSTDTQYF.

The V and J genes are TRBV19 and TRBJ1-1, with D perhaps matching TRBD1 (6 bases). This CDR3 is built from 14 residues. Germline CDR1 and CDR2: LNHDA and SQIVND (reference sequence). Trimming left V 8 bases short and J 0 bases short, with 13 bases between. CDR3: CASRQQGMNTEAFF. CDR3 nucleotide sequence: TGTGCCAGTCGACAACAGGGCATGAACACTGAAGCTTTCTTT.

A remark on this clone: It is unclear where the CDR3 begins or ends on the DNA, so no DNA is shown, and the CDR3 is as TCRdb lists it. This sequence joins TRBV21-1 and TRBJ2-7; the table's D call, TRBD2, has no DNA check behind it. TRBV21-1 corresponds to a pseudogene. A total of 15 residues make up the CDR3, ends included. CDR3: CASSKVASGNYEQYF.

CDR3 nucleotide sequence: TGTGCCAGCAGCGAAAGGGACAGGGGCAATGAGCAGTTCTTC. Protein product: CASSERDRGNEQFF. V usage is TRBV9 and J usage is TRBJ2-1; 10 nucleotides agree with TRBD1. Germline V gives CDR1 SGDLS, CDR2 YYNGEE. The CDR3 is made up of 14 amino acids. The junction had 3 bases not matched to a gene; V was cut back by 3 bases and J by 6 bases.

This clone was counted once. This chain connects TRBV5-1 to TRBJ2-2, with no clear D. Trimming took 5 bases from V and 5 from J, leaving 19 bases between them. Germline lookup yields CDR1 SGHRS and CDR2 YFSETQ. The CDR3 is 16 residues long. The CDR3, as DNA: TGCGCCAGCAGAAGGGATACAAGGAGAGCAACCGGGGAGCTGTTTTTT. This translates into CASRRDTRRATGELFF.

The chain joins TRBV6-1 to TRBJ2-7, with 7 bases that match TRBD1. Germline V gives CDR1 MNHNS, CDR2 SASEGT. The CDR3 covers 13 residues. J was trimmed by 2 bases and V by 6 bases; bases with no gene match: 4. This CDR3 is CASSRDSAYEQYF. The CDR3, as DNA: TGTGCCAGCAGCCGGGACAGTGCCTACGAGCAGTACTTC.

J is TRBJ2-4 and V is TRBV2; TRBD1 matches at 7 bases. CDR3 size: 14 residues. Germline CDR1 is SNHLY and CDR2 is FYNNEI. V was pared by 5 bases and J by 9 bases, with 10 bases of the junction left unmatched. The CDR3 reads CASSKETGRLIQYF. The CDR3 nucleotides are TGTGCCAGCAGTAAAGAGACAGGGCGCCTCATTCAGTACTTC.

In nucleotides, the CDR3 is TGTGCCAGCAGTGAGGAAAAACTGTTTTTT. It translates to CASSEEKLFF. The V call is TRBV6-1, the J call TRBJ1-4; D call uncertain. The germline gives CDR1 MNHNS, CDR2 SASEGT. V lost 3 bases and J lost 8, with 1 base in between. The CDR3 is 10 residues long.

In DNA form, the CDR3 reads TGTGCCATCAGTGAATTAGGGGATGGAGGCTACACCTTC. It codes for CAISELGDGGYTF. The chain joins TRBV10-3 to TRBJ1-2, with D possibly being TRBD1 (5 bases). The CDR3 has 13 amino acids. Trimming took off 3 bases at V and 8 bases at J, with 13 bases between the two ends. The germline gives CDR1 ENHRY, CDR2 SYGVKD.